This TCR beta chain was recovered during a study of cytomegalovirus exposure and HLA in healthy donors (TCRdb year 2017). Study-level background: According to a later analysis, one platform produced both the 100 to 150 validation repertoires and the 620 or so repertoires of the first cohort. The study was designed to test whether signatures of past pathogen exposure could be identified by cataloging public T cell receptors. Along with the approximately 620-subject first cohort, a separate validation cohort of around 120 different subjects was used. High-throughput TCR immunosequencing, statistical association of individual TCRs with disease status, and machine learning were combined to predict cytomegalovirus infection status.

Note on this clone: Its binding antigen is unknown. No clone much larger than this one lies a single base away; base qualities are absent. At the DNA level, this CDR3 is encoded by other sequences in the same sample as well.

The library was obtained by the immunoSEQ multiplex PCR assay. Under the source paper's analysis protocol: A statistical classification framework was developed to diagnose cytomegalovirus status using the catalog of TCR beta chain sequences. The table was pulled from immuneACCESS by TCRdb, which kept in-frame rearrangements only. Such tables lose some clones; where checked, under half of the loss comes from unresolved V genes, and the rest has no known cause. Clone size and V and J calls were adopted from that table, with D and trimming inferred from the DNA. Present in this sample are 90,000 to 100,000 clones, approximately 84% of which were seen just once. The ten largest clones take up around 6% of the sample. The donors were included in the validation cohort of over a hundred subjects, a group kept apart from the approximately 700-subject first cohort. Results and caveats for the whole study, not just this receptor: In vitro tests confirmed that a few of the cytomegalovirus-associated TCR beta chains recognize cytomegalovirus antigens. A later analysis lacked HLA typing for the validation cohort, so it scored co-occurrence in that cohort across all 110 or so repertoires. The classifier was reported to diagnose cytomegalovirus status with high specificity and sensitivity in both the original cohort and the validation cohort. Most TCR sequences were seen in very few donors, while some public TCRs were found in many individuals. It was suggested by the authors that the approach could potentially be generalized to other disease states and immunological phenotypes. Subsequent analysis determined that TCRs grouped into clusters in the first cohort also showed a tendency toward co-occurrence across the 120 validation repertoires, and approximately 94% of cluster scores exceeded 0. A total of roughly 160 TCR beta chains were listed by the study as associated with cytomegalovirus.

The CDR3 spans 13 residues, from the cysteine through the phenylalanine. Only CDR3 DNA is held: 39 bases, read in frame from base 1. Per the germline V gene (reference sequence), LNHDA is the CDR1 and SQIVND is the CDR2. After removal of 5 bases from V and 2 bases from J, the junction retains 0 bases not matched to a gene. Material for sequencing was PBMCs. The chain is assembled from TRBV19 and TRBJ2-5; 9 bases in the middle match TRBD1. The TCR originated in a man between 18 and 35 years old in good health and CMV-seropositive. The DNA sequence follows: TGTGCCAGTAGTGGGACAGGGCAAGAGACCCAGTACTTC. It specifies CASSGTGQETQYF.